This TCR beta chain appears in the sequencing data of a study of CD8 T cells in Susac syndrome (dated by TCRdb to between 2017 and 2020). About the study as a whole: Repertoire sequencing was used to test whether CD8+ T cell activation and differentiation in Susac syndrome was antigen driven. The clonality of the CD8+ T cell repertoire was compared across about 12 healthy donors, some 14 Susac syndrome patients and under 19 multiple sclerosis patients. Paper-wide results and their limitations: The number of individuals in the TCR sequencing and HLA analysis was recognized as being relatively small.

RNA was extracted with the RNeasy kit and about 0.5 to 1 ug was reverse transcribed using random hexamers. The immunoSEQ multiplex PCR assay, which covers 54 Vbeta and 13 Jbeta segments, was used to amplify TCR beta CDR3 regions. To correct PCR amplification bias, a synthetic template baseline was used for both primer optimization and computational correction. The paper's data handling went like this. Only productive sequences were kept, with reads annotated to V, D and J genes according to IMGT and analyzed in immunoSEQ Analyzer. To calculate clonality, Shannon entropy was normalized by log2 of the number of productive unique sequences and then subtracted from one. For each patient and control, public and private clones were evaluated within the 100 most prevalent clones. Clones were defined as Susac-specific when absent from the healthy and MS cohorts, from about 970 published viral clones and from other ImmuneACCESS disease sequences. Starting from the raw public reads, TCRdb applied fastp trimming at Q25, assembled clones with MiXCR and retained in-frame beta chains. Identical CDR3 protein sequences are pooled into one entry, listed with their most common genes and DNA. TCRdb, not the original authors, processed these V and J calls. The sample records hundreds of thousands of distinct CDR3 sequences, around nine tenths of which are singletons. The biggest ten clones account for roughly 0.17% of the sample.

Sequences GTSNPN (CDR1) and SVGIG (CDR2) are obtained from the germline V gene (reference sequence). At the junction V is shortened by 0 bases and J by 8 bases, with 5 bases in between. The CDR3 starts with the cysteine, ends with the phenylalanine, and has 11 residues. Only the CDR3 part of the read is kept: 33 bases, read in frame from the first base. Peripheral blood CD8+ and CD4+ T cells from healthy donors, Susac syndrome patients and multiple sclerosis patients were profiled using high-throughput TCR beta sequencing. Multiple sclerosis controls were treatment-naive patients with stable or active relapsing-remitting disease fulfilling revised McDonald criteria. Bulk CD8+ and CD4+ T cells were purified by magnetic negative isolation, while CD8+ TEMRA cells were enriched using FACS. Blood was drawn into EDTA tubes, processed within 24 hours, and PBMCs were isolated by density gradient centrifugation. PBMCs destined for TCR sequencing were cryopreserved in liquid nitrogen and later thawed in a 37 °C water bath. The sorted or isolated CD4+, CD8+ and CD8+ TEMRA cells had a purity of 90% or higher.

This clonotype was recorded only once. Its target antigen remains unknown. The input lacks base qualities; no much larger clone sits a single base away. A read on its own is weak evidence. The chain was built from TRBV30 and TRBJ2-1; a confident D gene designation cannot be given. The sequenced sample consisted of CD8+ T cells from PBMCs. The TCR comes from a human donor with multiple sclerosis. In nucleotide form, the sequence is TGTGCCTGGAGTGTTAGCTATGAGCAGTTCTTC. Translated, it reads CAWSVSYEQFF.